The 6 T cell receptor beta chains given below trace back to one sample, sequenced in a study of blood T cell repertoires in COVID-19. The repertoire was sequenced with immunoSEQ multiplex PCR; TCRdb's copy has only in-frame clones and lacks some. The data contain just over 150,000 clones, approximately 86% of them singletons. Specimen: peripheral blood. These receptor sequences come from a woman aged 35 to 49 with COVID-19, enrolled during active disease.

This rearrangement joins TRBV7-8 to TRBJ1-5; D is uncertain. From germline, CDR1 is SGHVS and CDR2 FQNEAQ. The CDR3 consists of 13 residues. Between the trimmed V and J ends, which lost 4 bases and 6 bases, there was a span of 10 bases. The CDR3 region is CASSSSRVQPQHF. The CDR3 region has the DNA TGTGCCAGCAGCTCATCAAGAGTTCAGCCCCAGCATTTT.

This chain uses TRBV2 with TRBJ2-2; 10 positions agree with TRBD1. The CDR3 is 14 residues long. V lost 6 bases to trimming and J lost 4 bases; unmatched junction nucleotides: 2. Germline-derived CDR1 and CDR2 are SNHLY and FYNNEI. The CDR3 region is CASRRTGGTGELFF. The CDR3 DNA is TGTGCCAGCAGGAGGACAGGGGGCACCGGGGAGCTGTTTTTT.

This chain links TRBV7-3 with TRBJ2-1; 7 bases fit TRBD2. CDR1 and CDR2 (germline): SGHTA, FQGTGA. CDR3 length: 15 residues. Trimming at V came to 5 bases and at J to 0 bases, leaving 4 bases not matched to a gene. The CDR3: CASSLAESSYNEQFF. Written as DNA, the CDR3 is TGTGCCAGCAGCCTAGCGGAGAGCTCCTACAATGAGCAGTTCTTC.

The chain employs TRBV2 and TRBJ1-5, with 8 bases fitting TRBD1. The junction had 11 bases not matched to a gene; V was cut back by 7 bases and J by 6 bases. CDR3 length: 15 amino acids. Germline CDR1 is SNHLY and CDR2 is FYNNEI. The CDR3 region has the DNA TGTGCCAGCAAACAGACAGGGGCTTTAGGTCAGCCCCAGCATTTT. This translates into CASKQTGALGQPQHF.

This clone showed up just a few times. CDR3 region: CAWKGGNYGYTF. In DNA form, the CDR3 reads TGTGCCTGGAAAGGAGGCAACTATGGCTACACCTTC. The J gene is TRBJ1-2, the V gene TRBV30; D not resolved. CDR3 length: 12 residues. Germline CDR1 GTSNPN, CDR2 SVGIG (reference sequence). The V and J ends lost 4 bases and 2 bases respectively, with 8 bases between them.

The count of this clone is one. The V and J genes are TRBV25-1 and TRBJ2-4; TRBD1 matches at 11 bases. V dropped 4 bases and J dropped 11; count of bases not matched to a gene: 10. Germline V lookup: CDR1 MGHDK, CDR2 SYGVNS. This CDR3 contains 15 residues. The CDR3 is CASSGDRGTYSVQYF. The CDR3 nucleotides read TGTGCCAGCAGTGGGGACAGGGGGACGTACAGCGTTCAGTACTTC.